This TCR beta chain was captured in a study of shared clonotypes between healthy human individuals. Study conclusions and caveats: Naive subsets, compared against memory subsets, generally had larger estimated richness values.

A remark on this clone: Its antigen remains unknown.

The CDR3 sequence is 15 residues long. The trim removed 3 bases at V and 5 bases at J, leaving 7 bases unmatched. CDR1 LGHNA and CDR2 YNFKEQ come from the germline V gene. Sorted-subset replicate PCR reactions were performed with around 200 ng DNA, corresponding to 30,000 or so T cell genomes. Measured with immunoSEQ multiplex PCR; TCRdb has only the in-frame clones, and not every one. This sample has some 1 million clones; under 80% occur once, and the top ten carry approximately 1.3%. The sequence came from a young man in good health. The chain has TRBV4-2 and TRBJ1-2; TRBD1 agrees at 9 bases. Sequencing used memory CD4+ T cells sorted from blood. Subset given: CD45RA-negative fraction. CDR3 region: CASSQPDRGPYGYTF. The CDR3 DNA sequence: TGTGCCAGCAGCCAGCCGGACAGGGGCCCTTATGGCTACACCTTC.